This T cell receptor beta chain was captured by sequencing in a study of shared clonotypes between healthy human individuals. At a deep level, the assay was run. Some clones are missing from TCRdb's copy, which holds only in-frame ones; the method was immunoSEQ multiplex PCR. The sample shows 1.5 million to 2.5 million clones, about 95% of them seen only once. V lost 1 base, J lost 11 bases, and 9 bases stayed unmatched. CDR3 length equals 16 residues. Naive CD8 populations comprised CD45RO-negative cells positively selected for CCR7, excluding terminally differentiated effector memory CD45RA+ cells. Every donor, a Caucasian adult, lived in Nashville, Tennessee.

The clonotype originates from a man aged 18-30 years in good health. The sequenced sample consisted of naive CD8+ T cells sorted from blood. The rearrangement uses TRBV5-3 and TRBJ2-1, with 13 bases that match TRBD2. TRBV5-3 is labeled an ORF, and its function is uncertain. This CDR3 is CARSLSTSGGAFKQFF. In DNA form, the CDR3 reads TGTGCCAGAAGCTTGTCTACTAGCGGGGGGGCCTTCAAGCAGTTCTTC.